This is a list of T cell receptor beta chains from one sample in a study of blood T cell repertoires in COVID-19. The table came from immunoSEQ multiplex PCR; TCRdb's copy has only in-frame clones and leaves some out. The data show under 400,000 clones, more than 70% seen once. Sequenced: PBMCs or T cells enriched from blood (not recorded which). The receptors come from a middle-aged man in a cohort exposed to, infected with or recovered from COVID-19 (not recorded which). The CDR3 runs from the conserved cysteine through the conserved F or W. A D gene is named only where the DNA matches it firmly. Clone size appears in some rows only: once, few, many, or a class for an expanded clone.

CDR3 DNA | CDR3 protein | clone size | J gene | V gene | D gene
TGTGCCAGCAGCTTAGTTATTCCGCTAGGTGAGCAGTTCTTC | CASSLVIPLGEQFF | many | TRBJ2-1 | TRBV7-2 | NA
TGTGCCAGCAGTTACCATCGACAGGGCGACTCCAGTGGCTACACCTTC | CASSYHRQGDSSGYTF | NA | TRBJ1-2 | TRBV28 | TRBD1
TGTGCCAGCAGCCCTCCCGGCGGGCGGAGCTACGAGCAGTACTTC | CASSPPGGRSYEQYF | once | TRBJ2-7 | TRBV3-1/TRBV3-2 | NA
TGTGCCAGCAGTTACCGGACGGGAGTATATGGCTACACCTTC | CASSYRTGVYGYTF | NA | TRBJ1-2 | TRBV6-5 | NA
TGTGCCTCGTCAGTAGGGGGCGCGGGTTCACCCCTCCACTTT | CASSVGGAGSPLHF | few | TRBJ1-6 | TRBV10-3 | TRBD1
TGTGCCAGCAGCTTTGTTTATTTCTCTGGGGCCAACGTCCTGACTTTC | CASSFVYFSGANVLTF | NA | TRBJ2-6 | TRBV5-8 | NA
TGCGCCAGCAGCCCCCCGGGAACAATGAACACTGAAGCTTTCTTT | CASSPPGTMNTEAFF | NA | TRBJ1-1 | TRBV5-1 | NA
TGTGCCAGCAGCCAAGATGAAGGGGGTGGATGGGGCAATCAGCCCCAGCATTTT | CASSQDEGGGWGNQPQHF | NA | TRBJ1-5 | TRBV3-1/TRBV3-2 | NA
TGCGCCAGCAGCTTAGAGGGGGCAGGCACTGAAGCTTTCTTT | CASSLEGAGTEAFF | once | TRBJ1-1 | TRBV5-1 | TRBD1
TGTGCCAGCAGTTACCACATAGGGGCCGATGAGCAGTTCTTC | CASSYHIGADEQFF | NA | TRBJ2-1 | TRBV6-2/TRBV6-3 | NA